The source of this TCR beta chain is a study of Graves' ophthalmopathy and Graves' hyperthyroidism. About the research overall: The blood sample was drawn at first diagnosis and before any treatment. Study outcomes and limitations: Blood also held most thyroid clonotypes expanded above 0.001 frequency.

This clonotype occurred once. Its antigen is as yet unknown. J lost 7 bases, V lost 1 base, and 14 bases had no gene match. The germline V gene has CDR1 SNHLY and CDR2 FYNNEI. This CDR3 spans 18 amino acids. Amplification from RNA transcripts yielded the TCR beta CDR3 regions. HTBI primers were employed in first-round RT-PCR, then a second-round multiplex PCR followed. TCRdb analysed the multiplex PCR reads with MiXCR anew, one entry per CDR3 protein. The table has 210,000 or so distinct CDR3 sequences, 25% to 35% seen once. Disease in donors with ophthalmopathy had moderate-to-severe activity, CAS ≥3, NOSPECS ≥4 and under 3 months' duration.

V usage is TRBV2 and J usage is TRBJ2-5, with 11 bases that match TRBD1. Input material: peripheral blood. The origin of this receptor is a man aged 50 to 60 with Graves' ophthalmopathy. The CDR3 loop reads CASSEGRAGTGGGMTQYF. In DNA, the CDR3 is TGTGCCAGCAGTGAAGGGCGTGCCGGGACAGGGGGAGGAATGACCCAGTACTTC.